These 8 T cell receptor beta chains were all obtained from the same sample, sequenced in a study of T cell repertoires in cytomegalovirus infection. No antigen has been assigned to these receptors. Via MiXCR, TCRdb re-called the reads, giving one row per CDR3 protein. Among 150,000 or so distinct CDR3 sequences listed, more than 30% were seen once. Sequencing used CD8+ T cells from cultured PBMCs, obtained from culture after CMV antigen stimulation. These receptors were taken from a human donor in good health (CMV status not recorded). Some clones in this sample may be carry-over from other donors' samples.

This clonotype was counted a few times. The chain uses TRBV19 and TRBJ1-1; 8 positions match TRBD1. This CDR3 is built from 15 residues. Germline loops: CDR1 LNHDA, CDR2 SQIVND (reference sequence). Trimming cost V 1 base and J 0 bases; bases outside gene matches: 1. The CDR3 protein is CASSIGTGMNTEAFF. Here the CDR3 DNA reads TGTGCCAGTAGTATAGGGACAGGGATGAACACTGAAGCTTTCTTT.

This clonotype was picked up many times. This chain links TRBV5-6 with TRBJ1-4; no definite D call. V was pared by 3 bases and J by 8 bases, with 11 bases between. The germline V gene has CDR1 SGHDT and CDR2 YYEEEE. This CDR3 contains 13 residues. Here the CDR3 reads CASSSNIGEKLFF. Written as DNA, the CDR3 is TGTGCCAGCAGCTCAAATATCGGGGAAAAACTGTTTTTT.

CDR3 in DNA: TGTGCCACCAGCACCAGACAGAACACTGAAGCTTTCTTT. Translating it yields CATSTRQNTEAFF. The chain joins TRBV15 to TRBJ1-1, with D hard to call. The CDR3 covers 13 residues. Germline CDR1 is LNHNV and CDR2 is YYDKDF (reference sequence). V lost 4 bases, J lost 1 base, and 7 bases lay in between.

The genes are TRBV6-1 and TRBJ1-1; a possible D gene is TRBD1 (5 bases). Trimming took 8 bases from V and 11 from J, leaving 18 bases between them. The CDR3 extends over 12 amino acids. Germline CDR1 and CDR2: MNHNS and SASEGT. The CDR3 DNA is TGTGCCAGCCTTTCGGGGGACCCAGAGGCTTTCTTT. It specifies CASLSGDPEAFF.

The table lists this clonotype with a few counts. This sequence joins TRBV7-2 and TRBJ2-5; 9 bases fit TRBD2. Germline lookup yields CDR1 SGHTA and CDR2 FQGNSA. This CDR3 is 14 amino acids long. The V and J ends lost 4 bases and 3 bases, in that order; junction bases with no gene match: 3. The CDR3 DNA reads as TGTGCCAGCAGCTCCCTAGCGGGGAAAGAGACCCAGTACTTC. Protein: CASSSLAGKETQYF.

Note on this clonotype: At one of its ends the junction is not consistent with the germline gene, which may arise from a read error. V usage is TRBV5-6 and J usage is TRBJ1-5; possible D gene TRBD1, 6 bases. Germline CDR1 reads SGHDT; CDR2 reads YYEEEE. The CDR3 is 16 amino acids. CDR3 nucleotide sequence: TGTGCCAGCAGGTTGGGGGCGGGCGGGGTAGATCAGCCCCAGCATTTT. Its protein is CASRLGAGGVDQPQHF.

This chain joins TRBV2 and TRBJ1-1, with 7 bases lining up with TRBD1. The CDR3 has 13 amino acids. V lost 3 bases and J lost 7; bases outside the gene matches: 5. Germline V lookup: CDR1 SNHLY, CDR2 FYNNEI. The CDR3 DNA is TGTGCCAGCAGTGACAGGGGGTTACTTGAAGCTTTCTTT. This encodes CASSDRGLLEAFF.

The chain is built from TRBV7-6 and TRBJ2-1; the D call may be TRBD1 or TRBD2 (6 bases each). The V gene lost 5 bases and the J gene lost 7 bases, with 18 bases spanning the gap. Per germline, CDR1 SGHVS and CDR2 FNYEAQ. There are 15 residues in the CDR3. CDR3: CASSQFPGAGNEQFF. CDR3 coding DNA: TGTGCCAGCAGCCAGTTTCCGGGGGCGGGGAATGAGCAGTTCTTC.